This TCR beta chain was recovered during a study of spatial heterogeneity in lung cancer. The study, taken as a whole, reports: More often at tumor resection than at routine follow-up, ubiquitous expanded tumor TCRs were detected in the blood.

This CDR3 is built from 13 residues. V shed 4 bases and J 8 bases; nucleotides not matched to a gene: 7. In germline, CDR1 is SGHRS, CDR2 YFSETQ. In its sample, this clonotype was seen many times. Its antigen is currently unknown. The study tagged each TCR cDNA molecule with a unique molecular identifier. TCRdb re-analysed the 5' RACE reads in MiXCR, keeping a single row per CDR3 protein. The sample includes tens of thousands of distinct CDR3 sequences, roughly 12% of them seen just once. Time point of the sample: sample taken at primary tumor resection. Tumor, nontumor lung or frozen PBMC supplied whole RNA, sequenced without sorting.

The sequence derives from a male donor with early-stage non-small cell lung cancer. The sample was PBMCs, taken at surgery. J is TRBJ1-1 and V is TRBV5-1, with 8 bases matching TRBD1. The chain's CDR3 is CASSILQGAEAFF. Written as DNA, the CDR3 is TGCGCCAGCAGCATTCTGCAGGGGGCAGAAGCTTTCTTT. The variable domain in full, completed from reference TRBV5-1 and TRBJ1-1, reads KAGVTQTPRYLIKTRGQQVTLSCSPISGHRSVSWYQQTPGQGLQFLFEYFSETQRNKGNFPGRFSGRQFSNSRSEMNVSTLELGDSALYLCASSILQGAEAFFGQGTRLTVV.